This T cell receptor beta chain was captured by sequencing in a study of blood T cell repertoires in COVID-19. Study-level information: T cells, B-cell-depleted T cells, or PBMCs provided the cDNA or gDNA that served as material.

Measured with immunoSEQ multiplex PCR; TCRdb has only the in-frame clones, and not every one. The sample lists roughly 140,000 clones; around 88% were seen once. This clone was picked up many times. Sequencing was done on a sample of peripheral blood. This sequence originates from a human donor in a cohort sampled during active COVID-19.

The CDR3 spells CASRLGWGGMENEQFF. In DNA form, the CDR3 reads TGCGCCAGCAGACTGGGGTGGGGCGGGATGGAAAATGAGCAGTTCTTC. The rearrangement joins TRBV4-1 to TRBJ2-1; tentative D call: TRBD2 (6 bases). The CDR3 has 16 amino acids. Between the trimmed V and J ends, which lost 6 bases and 7 bases, there was a span of 22 bases. CDR1 is MGHRA, CDR2 YSYEKL, per germline.